This T cell receptor beta chain was documented in a study of blood T cell repertoires in COVID-19. CDR3 size: 15 residues. Using immunoSEQ multiplex PCR, the repertoire was profiled, and TCRdb retains in-frame clones only, with some absent. The table records some 150,000 clones, roughly 79% of them present only once. The rearrangement links TRBV12-1 to TRBJ2-3; the table names TRBD1, a call not compared with the DNA. TRBV12-1 is designated a pseudogene. The receptor's source is a human donor with acute or convalescent COVID-19. The donor label of this sample is uncertain. Source material: peripheral blood. The CDR3 protein is CASSFSQGASDTQYF. In DNA form, the CDR3 reads TGTGCCAGCAGCTTTTCACAGGGGGCCTCAGATACGCAGTATTTT.